The rows below give T cell receptor beta chains drawn from one sample of a study of T cells in lung cancer brain metastases. Data came from immunoSEQ multiplex PCR; TCRdb stores just in-frame clones and leaves some out. Of roughly 940 clones listed, about 89% are singletons. Input material: tumor tissue from a brain metastasis. The source of these receptors is a woman between 40 and 50 years old with non-small cell lung cancer that had spread to the brain. The CDR3 runs from the conserved cysteine through the conserved F or W. The D gene is left open where the match is weak. The size field is filled for only some rows; it gives once, few, many or a size class.

D gene,clone size,J gene,V gene,CDR3 protein,CDR3 DNA
TRBD1,-,TRBJ1-3,TRBV28,CASSQIPGQGTGNTIYF,TGTGCCAGCAGTCAGATACCGGGACAGGGTACTGGAAACACCATATATTTT
-,once,TRBJ2-7,TRBV6-4,CASSDAGDSYEQYF,TGTGCCAGCAGTGATGCAGGGGACTCCTACGAGCAGTACTTC
TRBD1,-,TRBJ1-2,TRBV19,CASTIAGTGDYGYTF,TGTGCCAGTACCATAGCGGGGACAGGGGACTATGGCTACACCTTC
-,-,TRBJ2-7,TRBV5-5,CASSPDFYEQYF,TGTGCCAGCAGCCCTGACTTTTACGAGCAGTACTTC
-,-,TRBJ2-7,TRBV9,CASSVSGEWSYEQYF,TGTGCCAGCAGCGTATCAGGGGAGTGGTCCTACGAGCAGTACTTC
-,-,TRBJ1-2,TRBV5-8,CASRMGEGYTF,TGTGCCAGCAGAATGGGAGAAGGCTACACCTTC
-,once,TRBJ2-7,TRBV5-5,CASSPSPSLLYEQYF,TGTGCCAGCAGCCCGTCCCCTAGCCTACTCTACGAGCAGTACTTC
-,-,TRBJ2-3,TRBV4-1,CASSQEFAGDTDTQYF,TGCGCCAGCAGCCAAGAGTTCGCGGGCGACACAGATACGCAGTATTTT
-,-,TRBJ2-5,TRBV4-1,CASSPTPGAETQYF,TGCGCCAGCAGCCCCACCCCAGGGGCAGAGACCCAGTACTTC
TRBD1,-,TRBJ1-5,TRBV28,CASARGGTVNQPQHF,TGTGCCAGCGCCAGAGGCGGGACAGTAAATCAGCCCCAGCATTTT
-,-,TRBJ1-6,TRBV5-6,CASFLRRVGSPLHF,TGTGCCAGTTTCCTCCGCCGGGTAGGATCACCCCTCCACTTT
TRBD1,-,TRBJ1-4,TRBV28,CASDGQGDRVLFF,TGTGCCAGCGACGGACAGGGAGATCGGGTACTGTTTTTT
-,once,TRBJ2-2,TRBV6-1,CASSEQRRNTGELFF,TGTGCCAGCAGTGAACAGCGGAGGAACACCGGGGAGCTGTTTTTT
-,-,TRBJ2-3,TRBV11-3,CASSLEGYTDTQYF,TGTGCCAGCAGCTTGGAAGGATACACAGATACGCAGTATTTT
-,-,TRBJ2-7,TRBV28,CASSATWTRGIYEQYF,TGTGCCAGCAGTGCTACCTGGACAAGGGGGATCTACGAGCAGTACTTC
TRBD1,-,TRBJ1-2,TRBV2,CVSSGQVYGYTF,TGTGTCAGCAGTGGACAGGTCTATGGCTACACCTTC
TRBD2,-,TRBJ2-2,TRBV15,CATSEGRRESGELFF,TGTGCCACCAGCGAGGGGCGGCGGGAGTCCGGGGAGCTGTTTTTT
TRBD2,-,TRBJ2-7,TRBV2,CASSDGRAVFEQYF,TGTGCCAGCAGTGACGGGAGGGCCGTTTTCGAGCAGTACTTC
-,once,TRBJ2-1,TRBV4-2,CASSQLKRDEQFF,TGTGCCAGCAGCCAGCTTAAGAGGGATGAGCAGTTCTTC
TRBD1,-,TRBJ1-5,TRBV19,CASSTNYRGRDQPQHF,TGTGCCAGTAGTACGAACTACAGGGGCCGGGATCAGCCCCAGCATTTT
TRBD1,-,TRBJ1-6,TRBV5-1,CASSSEDRGNSPLHF,TGCGCCAGCAGCTCAGAGGACAGGGGGAATTCACCCCTCCACTTT
TRBD2,few,TRBJ2-3,TRBV20-1,CSAGLAGQYF,TGCAGTGCGGGACTAGCGGGACAGTATTTT
TRBD2,once,TRBJ2-1,TRBV5-1,CASKGGSSYNEQFF,TGCGCCAGCAAGGGAGGGAGCTCCTACAATGAGCAGTTCTTC
-,-,TRBJ2-1,TRBV7-9,CARAEETGSYNEQFF,TGTGCCAGGGCCGAGGAGACCGGCTCCTACAATGAGCAGTTCTTC
TRBD2,-,TRBJ2-1,TRBV14,CASSQGTSGSWGFYNEQFF,TGTGCCAGCAGCCAAGGTACTAGCGGATCCTGGGGGTTCTACAATGAGCAGTTCTTC
TRBD1,-,TRBJ2-7,TRBV18,CASSPTGNEQYF,TGTGCCAGCTCGCCGACAGGGAACGAGCAGTACTTC
-,-,TRBJ1-1,TRBV30,CAWRHNTEAFF,TGTGCCTGGAGACATAACACTGAAGCTTTCTTT
-,-,TRBJ1-1,TRBV5-1,CASSLAGALGTEAFF,TGCGCCAGCAGCTTGGCCGGGGCCCTAGGGACTGAAGCTTTCTTT
-,-,TRBJ2-2,TRBV27,CASSLYNTGELFF,TGTGCCAGCAGTCTATACAACACCGGGGAGCTGTTTTTT
TRBD2,once,TRBJ2-7,TRBV7-9,CASSSPGLAGGAYEQYF,TGTGCCAGCAGCTCTCCGGGACTAGCGGGGGGGGCCTACGAGCAGTACTTC
-,-,TRBJ2-1,TRBV6-1,CASSEAWTLGVGEQFF,TGTGCCAGCAGTGAAGCGTGGACACTAGGTGTGGGTGAGCAGTTCTTC
-,-,TRBJ1-5,TRBV2,CASSVQYSNQPQHF,TGTGCCAGCAGCGTACAGTATAGCAATCAGCCCCAGCATTTT
TRBD1,few,TRBJ1-4,TRBV2,CASRTPGQNNEKLFF,TGTGCCAGCAGGACCCCGGGACAGAATAATGAAAAACTGTTTTTT
-,-,TRBJ2-3,TRBV6-5,CASSGAGRTDTQYF,TGTGCCAGCAGTGGGGCAGGGAGGACAGATACGCAGTATTTT
TRBD2,-,TRBJ2-7,TRBV5-1,CARTGLAGKYEQYF,TGCGCCAGGACGGGACTAGCGGGGAAATACGAGCAGTACTTC
-,-,TRBJ1-5,TRBV6-1,CASNFPQPQHF,TGTGCCAGCAACTTCCCTCAGCCCCAGCATTTT
TRBD1,-,TRBJ1-5,TRBV30,CAWSGTGGDYSNQPQHF,TGTGCCTGGAGCGGTACAGGGGGGGATTATAGCAATCAGCCCCAGCATTTT
TRBD1,once,TRBJ2-7,TRBV28,CASRDREYGQEQYF,TGTGCCAGCAGGGACAGGGAGTATGGTCAGGAGCAGTACTTC
TRBD1,few,TRBJ2-7,TRBV30,CAWSAPTGGVWEQYF,TGTGCCTGGAGTGCACCAACAGGGGGAGTTTGGGAGCAGTACTTC
-,-,TRBJ2-1,TRBV29-1,CSVTGPSSYNEQFF,TGCAGCGTTACGGGCCCGAGCTCCTACAATGAGCAGTTCTTC
-,-,TRBJ2-1,TRBV11-2,CASSSGVWEQFF,TGTGCCAGCAGCTCGGGAGTCTGGGAGCAGTTCTTC